A selection of T cell receptor beta chains follows, all from one sample in a study. TCRdb's copy holds only in-frame clones and misses some; the assay was immunoSEQ multiplex PCR. Here the sample spans around 50,000 clones, roughly 93% being singletons. The sample comprised PBMCs. The origin of the receptors is a man aged 35-49 years with rheumatoid arthritis. Each CDR3 is given with its conserved first and last residue. D genes are given only for firm matches. Clone size is given for some rows only: seen once, a few or many times, or a class if the clone is expanded.

V	J	D	size	CDR3	DNA
TRBV6-5	TRBJ1-3	.	.	CASILDNFSGNTIYF	TGTGCCAGCATCCTCGACAACTTCTCTGGAAACACCATATATTTT
TRBV21-1	TRBJ2-7	.	.	CASSKARTVQRGYEQYF	TGTGCCAGCAGCAAAGCGCGCACGGTCCAGAGGGGCTACGAGCAGTACTTC
TRBV5-1	TRBJ1-1	.	.	CASSLVTGQATEAFF	TGCGCCAGCAGCTTGGTCACGGGACAAGCCACTGAAGCTTTCTTT
TRBV12-3/TRBV12-4	TRBJ1-5	.	.	CASSAIGPQHF	TGTGCCAGCAGTGCCATTGGGCCCCAGCATTTT
TRBV5-6	TRBJ2-1	TRBD1	.	CASSSVGGQGVYNEQFF	TGTGCCAGCAGCTCCGTGGGGGGACAGGGGGTCTACAATGAGCAGTTCTTC
TRBV4-3	TRBJ2-2	.	.	CASSQGTSNTGELFF	TGCGCCAGCAGCCAAGGGACATCGAACACCGGGGAGCTGTTTTTT
TRBV29-1	TRBJ2-5	TRBD1	.	CSVERTGGGWVTQYF	TGCAGCGTTGAAAGGACAGGGGGCGGCTGGGTGACCCAGTACTTC
TRBV6-5	TRBJ1-2	.	.	CASSYEEGNYYGYTF	TGTGCCAGCAGTTACGAGGAAGGGAACTACTATGGCTACACCTTC
TRBV7-2	TRBJ2-1	.	once	CASSLGLYNEQFF	TGTGCCAGCAGCTTGGGACTTTACAATGAGCAGTTCTTC
TRBV19	TRBJ2-6	.	.	CASSMTGVSGANVLTF	TGTGCCAGTAGTATGACAGGTGTGTCTGGGGCCAACGTCCTGACTTTC
TRBV6-5	TRBJ2-7	TRBD1	once	CASSPGGRLAEQYF	TGTGCCAGCAGCCCAGGGGGCAGGTTGGCCGAGCAGTACTTC
TRBV9	TRBJ1-1	TRBD1	.	CASHPHDRATEAFF	TGTGCCAGCCATCCTCACGACAGGGCCACTGAAGCTTTCTTT
TRBV28	TRBJ2-7	.	.	CASSPGPKTHEQYF	TGTGCCAGCAGTCCCGGGCCGAAGACCCACGAGCAGTACTTC
TRBV6-5	TRBJ1-3	TRBD1	.	CASSDRGEGNTIYF	TGTGCCAGCAGCGACAGGGGCGAGGGAAACACCATATATTTT
TRBV7-9	TRBJ1-6	TRBD1	.	CASRKTGEDNSPLHF	TGTGCCAGCAGGAAGACAGGGGAGGATAATTCACCCCTCCACTTT
TRBV6-5	TRBJ1-2	.	.	CASSYSWGLKDYTF	TGTGCCAGCAGTTACTCGTGGGGACTTAAAGACTACACCTTC
TRBV9	TRBJ1-1	.	.	CASSVEQGNTEAFF	TGTGCCAGCAGCGTAGAACAGGGGAACACTGAAGCTTTCTTT
TRBV6-5	TRBJ2-2	.	once	CASRTPWGSGELFF	TGTGCCAGCAGAACACCCTGGGGGTCCGGGGAGCTGTTTTTT
TRBV20-1	TRBJ1-2	.	.	CSAGDSPRYTF	TGCAGTGCGGGGGACTCACCCCGTTACACCTTC
TRBV18	TRBJ2-1	.	.	CASSPPSGGNEQFF	TGTGCCAGCTCACCACCGTCTGGGGGGAATGAGCAGTTCTTC
TRBV30	TRBJ1-2	TRBD1	.	CAWSPRQGGYTF	TGTGCCTGGAGTCCCAGACAGGGTGGCTACACCTTC
TRBV20-1	TRBJ1-1	.	few	CSASSRRVGEAFF	TGCAGTGCTAGTAGCAGGCGTGTTGGTGAAGCTTTCTTT
TRBV21-1	TRBJ2-3	.	.	CASNKLYCTDTQYF	TGTGCCAGCAATAAGCTTTACTGCACAGATACGCAGTATTTT
TRBV29-1	TRBJ2-7	.	.	CSVEFQSGGEQYF	TGCAGCGTTGAATTTCAATCTGGGGGAGAGCAGTACTTC
TRBV11-2	TRBJ2-1	TRBD1	.	CASSWGTDPSDHEQFF	TGTGCCAGCAGCTGGGGGACAGACCCCTCGGACCATGAGCAGTTCTTC
TRBV7-9	TRBJ2-7	.	.	CASSPQDEQYF	TGTGCCAGCAGCCCCCAGGACGAGCAGTACTTC
TRBV13	TRBJ1-4	.	.	CASSLGQGEKLFF	TGTGCCAGCAGCTTAGGCCAGGGAGAAAAACTGTTTTTT
TRBV7-9	TRBJ2-7	.	once	CASSLAAGGTEQYF	TGTGCCAGCAGCTTAGCCGCAGGAGGGACCGAGCAGTACTTC
TRBV18	TRBJ2-5	TRBD1	.	CASSPRQGSETQYF	TGTGCCAGCTCACCTAGACAGGGTTCAGAGACCCAGTACTTC
TRBV19	TRBJ1-3	TRBD1	.	CATRDRRRGSGNTIYF	TGTGCCACCCGGGACAGGCGCAGGGGGTCTGGAAACACCATATATTTT
TRBV20-1	TRBJ2-3	TRBD2	.	CSAYASGPRYF	TGCAGTGCGTACGCTAGCGGGCCCAGATATTTT
TRBV5-1	TRBJ2-7	.	.	CASSSGIYEQYF	TGCGCCAGCAGCTCTGGTATCTACGAGCAGTACTTC
TRBV18	TRBJ2-4	TRBD1	.	CASSLPGGPGNQYF	TGTGCCAGCTCCCTGCCAGGGGGTCCAGGCAATCAGTACTTC
TRBV9	TRBJ2-3	TRBD2	.	CASSASPTSGPDTQYF	TGTGCCAGCAGCGCAAGCCCCACTAGCGGCCCAGATACGCAGTATTTT
TRBV7-2	TRBJ2-7	TRBD2	once	CASSTQAGGGYEQYF	TGTGCCAGCAGCACCCAAGCGGGAGGGGGGTACGAGCAGTACTTC
TRBV9	TRBJ2-1	TRBD2	.	CASSVVGSGEYNEQFF	TGTGCCAGCAGCGTAGTAGGTAGCGGGGAGTACAATGAGCAGTTCTTC
TRBV27	TRBJ1-1	TRBD1	.	CASSLWGTGANTEAFF	TGTGCCAGCAGTTTATGGGGAACAGGGGCGAACACTGAAGCTTTCTTT
TRBV9	TRBJ1-1	.	.	CASSVDYVSTEAFF	TGTGCCAGCAGCGTAGATTACGTCAGCACTGAAGCTTTCTTT
TRBV2	TRBJ2-1	.	.	CASTADSGSYNEQFF	TGTGCCAGCACTGCCGACTCGGGATCCTACAATGAGCAGTTCTTC
TRBV27	TRBJ1-2	.	.	CASSLRGLGGYTF	TGTGCCAGCAGTTTAAGGGGTCTAGGTGGCTACACCTTC
TRBV5-6	TRBJ1-2	.	once	CASSFLTGIYGYTF	TGTGCCAGCAGCTTCTTGACAGGAATCTATGGCTACACCTTC
TRBV27	TRBJ2-7	.	.	CASRGNSYEQYF	TGTGCCAGCAGGGGAAATTCCTACGAGCAGTACTTC
TRBV21-1	TRBJ2-1	.	.	CASSKAIRRDSASYNEQFF	TGTGCCAGCAGCAAAGCCATCCGACGGGACAGCGCTTCCTACAATGAGCAGTTCTTC
TRBV5-1	TRBJ2-1	.	once	CASSSEGLNEQFF	TGCGCCAGCAGCTCGGAGGGACTGAATGAGCAGTTCTTC
TRBV10-3	TRBJ1-1	.	once	CAISAGGAMNTEAFF	TGTGCCATCAGTGCGGGGGGGGCTATGAACACTGAAGCTTTCTTT
TRBV2	TRBJ2-3	.	.	CASSLSGADTQYF	TGTGCCAGCAGTCTCTCCGGCGCAGATACGCAGTATTTT
TRBV7-3	TRBJ2-1	.	.	CASSSMGDNEQFF	TGTGCCAGCAGCTCAATGGGGGACAATGAGCAGTTCTTC
TRBV11-2	TRBJ1-1	.	.	CASSAGSTEAFF	TGTGCCAGCAGCGCAGGGTCCACTGAAGCTTTCTTT